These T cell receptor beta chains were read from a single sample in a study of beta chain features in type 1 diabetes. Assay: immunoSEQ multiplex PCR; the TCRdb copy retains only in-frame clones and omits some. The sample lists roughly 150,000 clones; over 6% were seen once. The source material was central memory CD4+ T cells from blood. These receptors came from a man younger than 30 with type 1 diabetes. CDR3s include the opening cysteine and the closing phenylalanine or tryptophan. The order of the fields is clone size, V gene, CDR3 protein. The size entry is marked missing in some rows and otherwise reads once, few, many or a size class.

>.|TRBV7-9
CASSLVRGETQYF
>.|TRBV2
CASATGSEQYF
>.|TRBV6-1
CASSSLGTRFF
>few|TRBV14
CASAGDPPGELFF
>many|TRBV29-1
CSAAGAPTETQYF
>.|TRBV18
CASSPETDGYTF
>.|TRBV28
CASSNRTGVNYGYTF
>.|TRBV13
CASSLRLAGVTDTQYF
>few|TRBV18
CASSPAIETQYF
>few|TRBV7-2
CASSLDPARGETQYF
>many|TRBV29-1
CSVGDTHTYEQYF
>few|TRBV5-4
CASSQETGSYEQYF
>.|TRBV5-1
CASRVTGTSPDGETQYF
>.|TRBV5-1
CASSGRSNSGAGTDTQYF
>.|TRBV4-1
CASSQVRDSPYGYTF
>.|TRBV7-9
CASGTSGGTGELFF
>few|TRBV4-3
CASSQGQGAYNEQFF
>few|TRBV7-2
CASTSNPGTGGRYTF
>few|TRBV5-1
CASSLAIGLAVTDTQYF
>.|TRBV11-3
CASSPGQGATYEQYF
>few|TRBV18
CASSPPSLQETQYF
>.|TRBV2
CASRVTGVGNSPLHF
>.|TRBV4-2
CASSQAWGQKETQYF
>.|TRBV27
CASSLAGLNTGELFF
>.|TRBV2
CASSLDRGNEQFF
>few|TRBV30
CAWSAGIGVGYTF
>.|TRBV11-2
CASSLSRRRDTGELFF
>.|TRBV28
CASSLFRAKTDATNEKLFF
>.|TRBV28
CASSQGNQETQYF
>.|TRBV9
CASSATGIEGNEQFF
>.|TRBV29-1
CSVPRQLSTDTQYF
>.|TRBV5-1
CASSLEGTGLRNTIYF
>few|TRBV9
CASSVRSGEGNEQFF
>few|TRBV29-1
CSVEDRRTSGANEQFF
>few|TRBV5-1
CASSTGQSYSPLHF
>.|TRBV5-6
CASSLWQRELAEQFF
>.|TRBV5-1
CASSPGQGRVDTQYF
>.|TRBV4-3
CASSLGLAGRGDTQYF
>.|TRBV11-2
CASSRDSQETQYF
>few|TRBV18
CASSPGLATDTQYF
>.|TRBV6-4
CASSDTDRGRAEAFF
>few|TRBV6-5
CASSYERDQPQHF
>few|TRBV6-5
CASSLTGQRTDTQYF
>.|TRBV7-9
CASSFDFGIINEQFF
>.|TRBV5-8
CASSLVGLVGSTDTQYF
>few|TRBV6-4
CASKGRGTGELFF
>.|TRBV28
CASSWGGYEQYF